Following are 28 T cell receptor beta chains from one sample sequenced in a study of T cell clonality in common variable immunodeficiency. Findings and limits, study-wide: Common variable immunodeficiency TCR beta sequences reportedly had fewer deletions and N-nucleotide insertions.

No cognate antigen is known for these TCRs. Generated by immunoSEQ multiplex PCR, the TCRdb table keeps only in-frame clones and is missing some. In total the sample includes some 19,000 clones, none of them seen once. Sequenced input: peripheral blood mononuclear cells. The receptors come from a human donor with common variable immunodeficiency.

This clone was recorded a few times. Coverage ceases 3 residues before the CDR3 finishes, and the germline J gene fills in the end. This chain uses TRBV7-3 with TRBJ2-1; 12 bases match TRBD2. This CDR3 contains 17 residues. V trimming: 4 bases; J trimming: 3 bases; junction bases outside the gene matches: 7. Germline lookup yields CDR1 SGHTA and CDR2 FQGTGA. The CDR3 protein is CASSSRELAGGYNEQFF. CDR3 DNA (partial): TGTGCCAGCAGCTCCAGGGAACTAGCGGGAGGCTACAATGAG.

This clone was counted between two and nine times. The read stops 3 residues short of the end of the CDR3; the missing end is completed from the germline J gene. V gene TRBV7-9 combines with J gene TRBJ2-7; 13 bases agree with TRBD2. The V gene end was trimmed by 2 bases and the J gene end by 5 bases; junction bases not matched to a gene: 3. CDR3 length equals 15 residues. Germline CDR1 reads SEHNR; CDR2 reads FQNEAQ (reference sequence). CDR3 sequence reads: CASSLNGLAGDEQYF. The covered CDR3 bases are TGTGCCAGCAGCTTAAACGGACTAGCGGGAGACGAG.

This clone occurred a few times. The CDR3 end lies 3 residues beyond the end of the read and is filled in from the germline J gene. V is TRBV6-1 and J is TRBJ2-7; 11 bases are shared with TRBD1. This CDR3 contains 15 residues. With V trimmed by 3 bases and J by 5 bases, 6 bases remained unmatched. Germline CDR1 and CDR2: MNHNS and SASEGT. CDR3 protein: CASSDPDRGRNEQYF. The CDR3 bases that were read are TGTGCCAGCAGTGACCCGGACAGGGGGCGTAACGAG.

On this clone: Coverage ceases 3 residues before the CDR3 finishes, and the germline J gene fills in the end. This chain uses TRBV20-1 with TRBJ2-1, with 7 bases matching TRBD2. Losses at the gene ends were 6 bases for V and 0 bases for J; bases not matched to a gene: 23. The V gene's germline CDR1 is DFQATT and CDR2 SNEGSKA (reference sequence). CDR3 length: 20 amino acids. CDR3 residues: CSARFWVGGGADSSYNEQFF. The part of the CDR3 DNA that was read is TGCAGTGCCCGATTTTGGGTGGGCGGGGGAGCAGATAGCTCCTACAATGAG.

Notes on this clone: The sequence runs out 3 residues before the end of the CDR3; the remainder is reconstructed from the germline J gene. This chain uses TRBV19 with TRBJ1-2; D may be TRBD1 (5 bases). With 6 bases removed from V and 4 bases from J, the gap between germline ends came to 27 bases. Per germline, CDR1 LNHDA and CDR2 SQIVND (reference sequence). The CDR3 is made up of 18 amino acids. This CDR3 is CASRLGANTGRGAYGYTF. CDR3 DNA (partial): TGTGCCAGTAGATTAGGGGCTAATACGGGCCGCGGAGCCTATGGC.

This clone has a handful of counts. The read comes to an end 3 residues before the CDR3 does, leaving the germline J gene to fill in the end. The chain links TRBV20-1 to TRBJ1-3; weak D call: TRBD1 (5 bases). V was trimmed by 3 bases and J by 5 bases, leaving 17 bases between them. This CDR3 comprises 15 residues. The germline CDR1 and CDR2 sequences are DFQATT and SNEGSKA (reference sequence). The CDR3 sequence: CSASVQGSRRNTIYF. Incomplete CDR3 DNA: TGCAGTGCTAGCGTCCAGGGCTCAAGAAGAAACACC.

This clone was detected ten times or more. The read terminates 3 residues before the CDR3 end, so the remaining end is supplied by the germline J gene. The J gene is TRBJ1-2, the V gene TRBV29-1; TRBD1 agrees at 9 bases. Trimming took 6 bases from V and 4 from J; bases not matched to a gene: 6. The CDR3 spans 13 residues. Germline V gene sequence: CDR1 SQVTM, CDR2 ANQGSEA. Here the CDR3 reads CSVKTGGLYGYTF. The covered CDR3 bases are TGCAGCGTAAAGACAGGGGGTCTCTATGGC.

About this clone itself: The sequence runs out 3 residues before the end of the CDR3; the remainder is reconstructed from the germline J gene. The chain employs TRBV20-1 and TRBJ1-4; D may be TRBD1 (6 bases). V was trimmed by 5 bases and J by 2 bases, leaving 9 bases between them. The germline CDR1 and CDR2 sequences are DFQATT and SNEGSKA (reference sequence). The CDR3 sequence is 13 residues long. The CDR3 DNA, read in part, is TGCAGTGCTGATACAGGGACTAATGAAAAA. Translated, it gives CSADTGTNEK. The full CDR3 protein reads CSADTGTNEKLFF.

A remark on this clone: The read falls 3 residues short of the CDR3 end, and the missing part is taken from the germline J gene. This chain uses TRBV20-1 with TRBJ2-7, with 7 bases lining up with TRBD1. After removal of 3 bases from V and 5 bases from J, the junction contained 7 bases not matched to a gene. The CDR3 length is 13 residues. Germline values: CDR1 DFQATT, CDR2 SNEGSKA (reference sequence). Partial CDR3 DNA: TGCAGTGCTAGTCAGGGGGAATCAAACGAG. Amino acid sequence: CSASQGESNE. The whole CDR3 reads CSASQGESNEQYF.

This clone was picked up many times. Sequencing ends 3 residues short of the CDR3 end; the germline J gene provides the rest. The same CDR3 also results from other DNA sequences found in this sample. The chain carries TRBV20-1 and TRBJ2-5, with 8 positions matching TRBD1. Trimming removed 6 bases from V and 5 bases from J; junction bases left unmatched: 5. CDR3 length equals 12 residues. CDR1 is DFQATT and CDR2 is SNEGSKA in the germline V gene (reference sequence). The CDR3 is CSARTGSETQYF. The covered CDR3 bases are TGCAGTGCCAGGACAGGGTCCGAGACC.

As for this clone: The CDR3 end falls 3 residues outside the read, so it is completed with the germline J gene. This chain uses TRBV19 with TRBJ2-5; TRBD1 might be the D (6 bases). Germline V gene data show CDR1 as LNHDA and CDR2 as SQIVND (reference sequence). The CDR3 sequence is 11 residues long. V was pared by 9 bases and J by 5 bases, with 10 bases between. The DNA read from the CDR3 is TGTGCCAGCAGGGGTTATGAGACC. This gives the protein CASRGYET. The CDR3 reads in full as CASRGYETQYF.

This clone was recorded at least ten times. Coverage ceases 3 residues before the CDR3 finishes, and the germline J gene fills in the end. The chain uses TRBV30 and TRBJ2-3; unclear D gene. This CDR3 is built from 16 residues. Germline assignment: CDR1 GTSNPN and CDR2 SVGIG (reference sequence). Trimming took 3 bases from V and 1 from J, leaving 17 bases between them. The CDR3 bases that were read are TGTGCCTGGAGGTTAGGGCTATCTGTCGGCACAGATACG. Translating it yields CAWRLGLSVGTDT. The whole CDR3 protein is CAWRLGLSVGTDTQYF.

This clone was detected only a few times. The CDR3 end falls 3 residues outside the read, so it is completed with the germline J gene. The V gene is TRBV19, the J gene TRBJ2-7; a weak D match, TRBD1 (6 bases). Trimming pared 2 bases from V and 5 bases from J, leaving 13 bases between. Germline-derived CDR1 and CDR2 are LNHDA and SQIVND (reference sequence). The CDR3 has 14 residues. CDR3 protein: CASSISGQGHEQYF. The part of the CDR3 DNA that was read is TGTGCCAGTAGTATATCAGGGCAGGGGCACGAG.

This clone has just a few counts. The CDR3 loop reads CASSEGGRRSEAFF. The covered CDR3 bases are TGTGCCAGCAGTGAAGGGGGGCGCAGATCTGAA. This chain uses TRBV6-1 with TRBJ1-1; D perhaps matches TRBD1 (6 bases). The read comes to an end 3 residues before the CDR3 does, leaving the germline J gene to fill in the end. Trimming left V 1 base short and J 6 bases short, with 12 bases between. Germline CDR1 and CDR2: MNHNS and SASEGT. This CDR3 comprises 14 residues.

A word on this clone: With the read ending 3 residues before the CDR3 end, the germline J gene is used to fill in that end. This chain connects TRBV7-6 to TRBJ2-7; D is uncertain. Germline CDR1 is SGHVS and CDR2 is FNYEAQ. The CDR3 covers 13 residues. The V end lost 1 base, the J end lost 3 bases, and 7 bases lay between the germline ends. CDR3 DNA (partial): TGTGCCAGCAGCTTAGGTCAGCGCTACGAG. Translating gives CASSLGQRYE. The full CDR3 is CASSLGQRYEQYF.

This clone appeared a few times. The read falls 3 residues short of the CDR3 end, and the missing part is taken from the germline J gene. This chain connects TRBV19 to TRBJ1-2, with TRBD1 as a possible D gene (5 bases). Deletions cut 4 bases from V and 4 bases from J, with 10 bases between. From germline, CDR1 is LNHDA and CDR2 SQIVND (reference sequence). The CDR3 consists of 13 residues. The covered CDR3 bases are TGTGCCAGTAGTACCGGGACTGCCTATGGC. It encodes CASSTGTAYG. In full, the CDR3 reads CASSTGTAYGYTF.

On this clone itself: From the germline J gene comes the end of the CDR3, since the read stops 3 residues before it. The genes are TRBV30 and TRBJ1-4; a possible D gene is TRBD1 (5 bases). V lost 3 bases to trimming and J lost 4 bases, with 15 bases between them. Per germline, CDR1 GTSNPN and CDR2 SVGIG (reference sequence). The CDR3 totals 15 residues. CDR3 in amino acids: CAWRDVQENNEKLFF. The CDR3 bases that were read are TGTGCCTGGAGAGACGTACAGGAAAATAATGAAAAA. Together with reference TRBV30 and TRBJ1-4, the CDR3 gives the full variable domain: SQTIHQWPATLVQPVGSPLSLECTVEGTSNPNLYWYRQAAGRGLQLLFYSVGIGQISSEVPQNLSASRPQDRQFILSSKKLLLSDSGFYLCAWRDVQENNEKLFFGSGTQLSVL.

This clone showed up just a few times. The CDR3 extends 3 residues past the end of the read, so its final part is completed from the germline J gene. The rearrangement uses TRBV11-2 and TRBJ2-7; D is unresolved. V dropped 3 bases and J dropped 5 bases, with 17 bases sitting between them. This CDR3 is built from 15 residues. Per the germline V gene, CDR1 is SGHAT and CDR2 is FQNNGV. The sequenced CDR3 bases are TGTGCCAGCAGCTTTAAGACATACAATCTTAACGAG. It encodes CASSFKTYNLNE. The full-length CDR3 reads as CASSFKTYNLNEQYF.

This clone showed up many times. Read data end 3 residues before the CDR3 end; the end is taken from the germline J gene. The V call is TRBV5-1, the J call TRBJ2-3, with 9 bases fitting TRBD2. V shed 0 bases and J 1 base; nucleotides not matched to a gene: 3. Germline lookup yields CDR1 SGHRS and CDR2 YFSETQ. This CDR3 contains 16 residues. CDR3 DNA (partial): TGCGCCAGCAGCTTGGGATTAGCGGGGGGCACAGATACG. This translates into CASSLGLAGGTDT. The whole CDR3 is CASSLGLAGGTDTQYF.

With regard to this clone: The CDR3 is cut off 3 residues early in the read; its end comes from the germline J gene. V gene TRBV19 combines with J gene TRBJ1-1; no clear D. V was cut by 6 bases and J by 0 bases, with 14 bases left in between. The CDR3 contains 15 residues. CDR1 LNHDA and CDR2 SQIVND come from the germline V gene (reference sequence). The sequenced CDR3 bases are TGTGCCAGTAGAAAGTTGGAGGGCATGAACACTGAA. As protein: CASRKLEGMNTE. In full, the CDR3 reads CASRKLEGMNTEAFF.

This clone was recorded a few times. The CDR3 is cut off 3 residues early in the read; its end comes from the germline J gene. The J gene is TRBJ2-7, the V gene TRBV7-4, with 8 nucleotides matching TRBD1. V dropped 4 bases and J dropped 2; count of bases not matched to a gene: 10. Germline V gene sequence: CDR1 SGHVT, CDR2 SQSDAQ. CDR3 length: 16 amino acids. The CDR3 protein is CASSSSGTGDAYEQYF. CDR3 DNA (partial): TGTGCCAGCAGCTCCTCCGGGACAGGCGATGCCTACGAG.

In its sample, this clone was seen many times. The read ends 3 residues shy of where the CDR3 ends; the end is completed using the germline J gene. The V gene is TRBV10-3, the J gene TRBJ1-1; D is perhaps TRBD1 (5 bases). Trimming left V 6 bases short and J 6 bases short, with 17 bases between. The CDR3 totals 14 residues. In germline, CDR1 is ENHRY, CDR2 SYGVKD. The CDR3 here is CAIRHDRKRPEAFF. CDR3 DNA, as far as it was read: TGTGCCATCAGACACGACAGAAAACGCCCTGAA.

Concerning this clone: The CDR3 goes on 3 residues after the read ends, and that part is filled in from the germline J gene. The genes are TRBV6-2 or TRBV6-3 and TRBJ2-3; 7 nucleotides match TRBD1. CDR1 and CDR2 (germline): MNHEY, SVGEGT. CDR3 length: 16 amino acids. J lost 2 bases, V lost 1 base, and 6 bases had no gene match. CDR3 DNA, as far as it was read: TGTGCCAGCAGTTACTTTCCGGGACAGCTCACAGATACG. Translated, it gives CASSYFPGQLTDT. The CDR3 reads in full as CASSYFPGQLTDTQYF.

The CDR3 bases that were read are TGTGCCAGCTCACCAGGCGGGGGGGCAGATACG. It codes for CASSPGGGADT. The entire CDR3 protein is CASSPGGGADTQYF. The chain employs TRBV18 and TRBJ2-3; 9 bases agree with TRBD2. The read ends 3 residues before the CDR3 terminus; that terminus is restored from the germline J gene. With V trimmed by 2 bases and J by 4 bases, 1 base remained unmatched. The CDR3 has 14 amino acids. Germline-derived CDR1 and CDR2 are KGHSH and LQKENI.

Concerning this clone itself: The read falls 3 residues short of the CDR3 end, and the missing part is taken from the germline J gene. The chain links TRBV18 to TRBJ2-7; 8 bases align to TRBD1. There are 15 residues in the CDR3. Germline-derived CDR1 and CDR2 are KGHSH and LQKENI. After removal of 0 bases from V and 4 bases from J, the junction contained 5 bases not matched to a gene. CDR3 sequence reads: CASSPPSQGEYEQYF. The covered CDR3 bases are TGTGCCAGCTCACCACCTTCACAGGGGGAGTACGAG.

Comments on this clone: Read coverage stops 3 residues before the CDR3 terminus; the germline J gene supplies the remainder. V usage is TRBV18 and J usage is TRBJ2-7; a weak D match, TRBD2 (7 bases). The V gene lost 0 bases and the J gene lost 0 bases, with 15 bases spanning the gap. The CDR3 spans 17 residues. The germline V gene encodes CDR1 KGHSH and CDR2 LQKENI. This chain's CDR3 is CASSPPTGGRGSYEQYF. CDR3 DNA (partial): TGTGCCAGCTCACCACCCACGGGGGGCAGAGGCTCCTACGAG.

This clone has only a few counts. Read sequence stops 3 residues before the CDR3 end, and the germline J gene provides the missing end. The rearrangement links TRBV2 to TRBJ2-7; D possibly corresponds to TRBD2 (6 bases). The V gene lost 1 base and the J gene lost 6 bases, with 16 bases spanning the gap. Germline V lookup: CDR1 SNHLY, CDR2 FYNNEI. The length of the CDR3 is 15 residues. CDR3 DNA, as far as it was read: TGTGCCAGCAGTGAAGGGGGGGTATTAGGGCGCGAG. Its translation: CASSEGGVLGRE. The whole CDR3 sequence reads CASSEGGVLGREQYF.

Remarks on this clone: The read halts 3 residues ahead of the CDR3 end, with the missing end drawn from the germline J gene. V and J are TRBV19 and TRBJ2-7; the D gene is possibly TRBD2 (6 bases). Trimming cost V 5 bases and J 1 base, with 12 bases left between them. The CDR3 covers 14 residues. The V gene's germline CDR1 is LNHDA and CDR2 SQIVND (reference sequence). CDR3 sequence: CASSVFGGSYEQYF. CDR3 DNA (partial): TGTGCCAGTAGTGTCTTCGGGGGATCCTACGAG.